Listed below are T cell receptor beta chains from one sample, sequenced in a study of T-cell reconstitution after alpha-beta-depleted transplantation in children. Via MiXCR, TCRdb re-called the PCR reads, giving one row per CDR3 protein. There are 95,000 to 150,000 distinct CDR3 sequences in the sample; under 25% occur only once, and about 11% lies in the top ten. This specimen consisted of PBMCs, mostly from graft donor cells, obtained 180 days after TCRalphabeta/CD19-depleted stem cell transplant. Receptors were obtained from a male patient aged 2-9 years who had a stem cell transplant for chronic granulomatous disease, so the T cells may come from the graft donor. Each CDR3 is given with its conserved first and last residue. The D gene is left open where the match is weak. Size is omitted from some rows. Given values are once, few, many or a class for expanded clones.

abundance	j_gene	d_gene	v_gene	CDR3nt	CDR3aa
few	TRBJ2-5	TRBD2	TRBV29-1	TGCAGCGTTGCCTGGACTAGCCAAGAGACCCAGTACTTC	CSVAWTSQETQYF
NA	TRBJ1-6	NA	TRBV20-1	TGCAGTGCTGCAGGGAGCTCCTATAATTCACCCCTCCACTTT	CSAAGSSYNSPLHF
NA	TRBJ2-1	NA	TRBV25-1	TGTGCCAGCACTAGGGGGGCCTCGGGCAATGAGCAGTTCTTC	CASTRGASGNEQFF
once	TRBJ2-1	NA	TRBV4-1	TGCGCCAGCAGCCAAGATGGTATCGGGGCGGGATACAATGAGCAGTTCTTC	CASSQDGIGAGYNEQFF
many	TRBJ2-4	NA	TRBV12-3/TRBV12-4	TGTGCCAGCAGTTTTCGACCCAGAGGGGACATTCAGTACTTC	CASSFRPRGDIQYF
NA	TRBJ2-1	TRBD2	TRBV5-1	TGCGCCAGCAGACGGGGACTAGCGACCAATGAGCAGTTCTTC	CASRRGLATNEQFF
NA	TRBJ2-5	TRBD2	TRBV20-1	TGCAGTGCTATTAGCGGGGGCCTTGAGTACTTC	CSAISGGLEYF
NA	TRBJ1-5	NA	TRBV30	TGTGCCTGGAGTGTACAAGGCGTAAGTGAGAGGGGCAATCAGCCCCAGCATTTT	CAWSVQGVSERGNQPQHF
few	TRBJ2-3	TRBD2	TRBV12-3/TRBV12-4	TGTGCCAGCAGTCCCCAGGCCCTAGCGGGAGTGCGAAAAACGCAGTATTTT	CASSPQALAGVRKTQYF
few	TRBJ2-7	TRBD1	TRBV5-1	TGCGCCAGCAGCTTTGGAGACAGGGGTTACGAGCAGTACTTC	CASSFGDRGYEQYF
NA	TRBJ1-6	NA	TRBV15	TGTGCCACCGGGGTCGGGAATTCACCCCTCCACTTT	CATGVGNSPLHF
many	TRBJ2-7	NA	TRBV28	TGTGCCAGCAGCCCTCCCCACGGGTACGAGCAGTACTTC	CASSPPHGYEQYF
few	TRBJ2-2	NA	TRBV29-1	TGCAGCGTTTTCAGTCCCTGGACCGGGGAGCTGTTTTTT	CSVFSPWTGELFF
many	TRBJ2-3	NA	TRBV7-8	TGTGCCAGCAGCAGGGACCTACCTGCGCAGTATTTT	CASSRDLPAQYF
NA	TRBJ2-6	TRBD2	TRBV4-2	TGTGCCAGCAGCCAAGGGGGGGGATCTGGGGCCAACGTCCTGACTTTC	CASSQGGGSGANVLTF
once	TRBJ2-3	NA	TRBV3-1	TGTGCCAGCAGCCAAGTCACAGATACGCAGTATTTT	CASSQVTDTQYF
few	TRBJ2-7	NA	TRBV12-3/TRBV12-4	TGTGCCAGCAGTCCCCGTTTAGCCTACGAGCAGTACTTC	CASSPRLAYEQYF
NA	TRBJ1-6	NA	TRBV6-5	TGTGCCAGCAGACTCGAGGGAGGGAATAATTCACCCCTCCACTTT	CASRLEGGNNSPLHF
NA	TRBJ1-5	NA	TRBV20-1	TGCAGTGCTAGAAAGGATAGCAATCAGCCCCAGCATTTT	CSARKDSNQPQHF
many	TRBJ2-3	NA	TRBV28	TGTGCCAGCAGTTTAAAGCGTACGCAGTATTTT	CASSLKRTQYF
many	TRBJ2-7	NA	TRBV12-3/TRBV12-4	TGTGCCAGCAGTTCCGATCCCAGCTCCTACGAGCAGTACTTC	CASSSDPSSYEQYF
few	TRBJ2-2	TRBD2	TRBV20-1	TGCAGTGCAAGGACTAGCGGGAGGTCGAACACCGGGGAGCTGTTTTTT	CSARTSGRSNTGELFF
NA	TRBJ2-5	TRBD2	TRBV12-3/TRBV12-4	TGTGCCAGCAGTTTAGGGCTAGCGGGGGGGGATGAGACCCAGTACTTC	CASSLGLAGGDETQYF
many	TRBJ2-4	TRBD2	TRBV12-3/TRBV12-4	TGTGCCAGCAGTTTGGCGGGAGGGGGAGTAGCCAAAAACATTCAGTACTTC	CASSLAGGGVAKNIQYF
NA	TRBJ2-5	TRBD2	TRBV11-3	TGTGCCAGCAGCTCGGGACTAGCGGGAGGCCAAGAGACCCAGTACTTC	CASSSGLAGGQETQYF
few	TRBJ1-3	NA	TRBV20-1	TGCAGTGCTAGACCTCCGGCTGCGGGGGGAAACACCATATATTTT	CSARPPAAGGNTIYF
many	TRBJ1-4	NA	TRBV29-1	TGCAGCGTTGGTAGCACAAGGGCGGGGGAAAAACTGTTTTTT	CSVGSTRAGEKLFF
few	TRBJ2-7	TRBD2	TRBV5-1	TGCGCCAGCAGCTTGGTGGTCTCCGCTAGCGGGAGTTACGAGCAGTACTTC	CASSLVVSASGSYEQYF
many	TRBJ2-5	NA	TRBV20-1	TGCAGTGCTAGCACCCTTTTGTTCCAAGAGACCCAGTACTTC	CSASTLLFQETQYF
many	TRBJ2-2	NA	TRBV6-5	TGTGCCAGCAGTTACAATGATGGGACGGAGCTGTTTTTT	CASSYNDGTELFF
many	TRBJ2-7	TRBD1	TRBV28	TGTGCCAGCAGTTACCCGGGACAGGGATACGAGCAGTACTTC	CASSYPGQGYEQYF
NA	TRBJ2-5	NA	TRBV12-3/TRBV12-4	TGTGCCAGCAGTTTAGGCGGACGGCAAGAGACCCAGTACTTC	CASSLGGRQETQYF
many	TRBJ2-7	NA	TRBV20-1	TGCAGTGCCCTCGGGAGTAACGAGCAGTACTTC	CSALGSNEQYF
many	TRBJ1-3	NA	TRBV3-1	TGTGCCAGCAGCCGCGGCTACACCATATATTTT	CASSRGYTIYF
many	TRBJ2-5	TRBD1	TRBV5-1	TGCGCCAGCAGCTTTCAGCGGACAGGGACGTACCAAGAGACCCAGTACTTC	CASSFQRTGTYQETQYF
NA	TRBJ2-6	NA	TRBV9	TGTGCCAGCAGCCAGTGGGGGGGGCAGGGCTCTGGGGCCAACGTCCTGACTTTC	CASSQWGGQGSGANVLTF
few	TRBJ2-1	NA	TRBV15	TGTGCCACCAGCACCCAGCGCGGTACTGAAAATGAGCAGTTCTTC	CATSTQRGTENEQFF
NA	TRBJ2-1	NA	TRBV28	TGTGCCAGCAGGTCAGTCAATGAGCAGTTCTTC	CASRSVNEQFF
NA	TRBJ2-7	TRBD2	TRBV11-1	TGTGCCAGCAGCTCCCGGACTAGCGGGAGGGCCGGTCCGAGTACCTACGAGCAGTACTTC	CASSSRTSGRAGPSTYEQYF
many	TRBJ1-1	TRBD1	TRBV12-3/TRBV12-4	TGTGCCAGCAGCCGATTAACAGGGGCCCCTGAAGCTTTCTTT	CASSRLTGAPEAFF
NA	TRBJ2-7	TRBD2	TRBV5-6	TGTGCCAGCAGCCCGCTGGGACTAGGGGATTCCTACGAGCAGTACTTC	CASSPLGLGDSYEQYF
NA	TRBJ2-7	NA	TRBV20-1	TGCAGTGCTCTCCGAGGGGAGCAGTACTTC	CSALRGEQYF
many	TRBJ2-6	NA	TRBV10-3	TGTGCCACCGCCGGGGCTGGGGCCAACGTCCTGACTTTC	CATAGAGANVLTF
few	TRBJ2-3	NA	TRBV6-5	TGTGCCAGCAGTTGGATGGCAGGGGGGGGAGATACGCAGTATTTT	CASSWMAGGGDTQYF
many	TRBJ1-1	NA	TRBV7-9	TGTGCCAGCAGCTTACCAGGGGTCACTGAAGCTTTCTTT	CASSLPGVTEAFF
few	TRBJ2-3	TRBD2	TRBV7-6	TGTGCCAGCAGCTTAGGTGCGACTAGCGGGGGATCCATCCCAGATACGCAGTATTTT	CASSLGATSGGSIPDTQYF
few	TRBJ1-1	NA	TRBV7-8	TGTGCCAGCAGCTTAGTACAGGGGAACACTGAAGCTTTCTTT	CASSLVQGNTEAFF
NA	TRBJ2-3	TRBD2	TRBV6-5	TGTGCCAGCAGTCTACTTGTCGGGGGGGGCCGGACAGATACGCAGTATTTT	CASSLLVGGGRTDTQYF